Listed below are T cell receptor beta chains from one sample, sequenced in a study of blood T cell repertoires in COVID-19. Profiled with immunoSEQ multiplex PCR; TCRdb holds only in-frame clones, not every one. The sample holds about 240,000 clones, about nine tenths seen once. Material: peripheral blood. The receptors here all came from a man aged 60 to 75 with acute or convalescent COVID-19. CDR3s include the opening cysteine and the closing phenylalanine or tryptophan. Fields, in order: clone size, J gene, D gene, V gene, CDR3 DNA, CDR3 protein. A D gene is named only where the DNA matches it firmly. Expanded clones are given a class, and other clones once, few, many or no size at all.

>.|TRBJ2-5|TRBD1|TRBV6-5
TGTGCCAGCAGTAGGACCGGGACAGGGAAAGAGACCCAGTACTTC
CASSRTGTGKETQYF
>.|TRBJ1-2|.|TRBV6-5
TGTGCCAGCAGTTACGGTGCGGCAGATAACTATGGCTACACCTTC
CASSYGAADNYGYTF
>.|TRBJ2-3|TRBD2|TRBV28
TGTGCCAGCAGTTTATTCCGAGCGGGAGGGGGGGCAGATACGCAGTATTTT
CASSLFRAGGGADTQYF
>.|TRBJ2-2|TRBD1|TRBV7-9
TGTGCCAGCAGCTTGCTGGGACAGGGGAACACCGGGGAGCTGTTTTTT
CASSLLGQGNTGELFF
>.|TRBJ2-7|TRBD2|TRBV18
TGTGCCAGCTCACCACCCGTCGGGACTAGCGGGAGTCTCAACGAGCAGTACTTC
CASSPPVGTSGSLNEQYF
>.|TRBJ2-2|.|TRBV5-1
TGCGCCAGCGAGGGGGGGGCTCAGAGCACCGGGGAGCTGTTTTTT
CASEGGAQSTGELFF
>.|TRBJ1-5|.|TRBV28
TGTGCCAGCAGTTTAAGAGGGGGGGGCCATCAGCCCCAGCATTTT
CASSLRGGGHQPQHF
>once|TRBJ2-7|.|TRBV27
TGTGCCAGCAGTCCACAGGTAACCTACGAGCAGTACTTC
CASSPQVTYEQYF
>few|TRBJ1-5|TRBD1|TRBV6-5
TGTGCCAGCACCAACCGGGACAGGGGGGATCAGCCCCAGCATTTT
CASTNRDRGDQPQHF
>.|TRBJ1-4|.|TRBV25-1
TGTGCCAGCAGTGATCCTCCGGCTCGAGGTGAAAAACTGTTTTTT
CASSDPPARGEKLFF
>.|TRBJ1-4|TRBD1|TRBV27
TGTGCCAGCAGTTTATCGGGGACAGGGCTCGGAAAACTGTTTTTT
CASSLSGTGLGKLFF
>.|TRBJ2-3|TRBD2|TRBV7-9
TGTGCCAGCAGCTCTGTAGCGGGAGTGGGTCCAGATACGCAGTATTTT
CASSSVAGVGPDTQYF
>once|TRBJ2-6|.|TRBV27
TGTGCCAGCAGTTTAGAGGCGGCAGATACTTACTCTGGGGCCAACGTCCTGACTTTC
CASSLEAADTYSGANVLTF